This T cell receptor (beta chain) was profiled in a study of preoperative IRX-2 immunotherapy in early breast cancer. Sequenced by immunoSEQ multiplex PCR; TCRdb stores in-frame clones only, minus some. The sample records 95,000 to 100,000 clones, around 86% being singletons. The treatment was: preoperative locoregional IRX-2 cytokine immunotherapy. Samples came from a phase Ib trial of preoperative locoregional IRX-2 cytokine immunotherapy. The V and J ends lost 4 bases and 8 bases respectively, with 18 bases between them. Germline lookup yields CDR1 SGHRS and CDR2 YFSETQ. The CDR3 spans 14 residues.

This TCR came from a human donor with breast cancer. This material consisted of tumor tissue, taken after IRX-2 immunotherapy. V gene TRBV5-1 combines with J gene TRBJ1-1; D is perhaps TRBD1 (5 bases). CDR3 in DNA: TGCGCCAGCAGCCTGCAGGGAAGTCCCGCAGAAGCTTTCTTT. Amino acids: CASSLQGSPAEAFF. The full variable domain, with the rest looked up from reference TRBV5-1 and TRBJ1-1, is KAGVTQTPRYLIKTRGQQVTLSCSPISGHRSVSWYQQTPGQGLQFLFEYFSETQRNKGNFPGRFSGRQFSNSRSEMNVSTLELGDSALYLCASSLQGSPAEAFFGQGTRLTVV.